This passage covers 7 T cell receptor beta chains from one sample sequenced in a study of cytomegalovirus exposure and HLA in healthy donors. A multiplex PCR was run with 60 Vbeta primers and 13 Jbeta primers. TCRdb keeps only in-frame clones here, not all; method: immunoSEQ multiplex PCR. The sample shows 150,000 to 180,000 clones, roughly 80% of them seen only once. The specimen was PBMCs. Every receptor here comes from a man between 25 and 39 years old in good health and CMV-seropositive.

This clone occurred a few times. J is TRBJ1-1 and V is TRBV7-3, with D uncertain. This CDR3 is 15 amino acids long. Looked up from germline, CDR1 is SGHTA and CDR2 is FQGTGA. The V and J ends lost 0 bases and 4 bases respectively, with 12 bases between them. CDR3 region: CASSLTFGPGTEAFF. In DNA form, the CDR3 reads TGTGCCAGCAGCTTAACGTTCGGTCCAGGCACTGAAGCTTTCTTT.

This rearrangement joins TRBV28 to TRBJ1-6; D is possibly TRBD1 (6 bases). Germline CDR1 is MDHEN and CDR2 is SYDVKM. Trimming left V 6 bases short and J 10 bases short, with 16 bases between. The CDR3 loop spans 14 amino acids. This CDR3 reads CASSNRVLGSPLHF. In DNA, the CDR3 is TGTGCCAGCAGCAACAGGGTACTGGGGTCACCCCTCCACTTT.

The CDR3 coding sequence is TGTGCCAGCAGCAGTAAGGCTAGCGGGAGTTACGAGCAGTACTTC. Translation gives CASSSKASGSYEQYF. The rearrangement links TRBV28 to TRBJ2-7; 10 bases are a match to TRBD2. The V gene end was trimmed by 6 bases and the J gene end by 4 bases; junction bases not matched to a gene: 9. Germline V CDR1 and CDR2: MDHEN, SYDVKM. The CDR3 runs 15 residues.

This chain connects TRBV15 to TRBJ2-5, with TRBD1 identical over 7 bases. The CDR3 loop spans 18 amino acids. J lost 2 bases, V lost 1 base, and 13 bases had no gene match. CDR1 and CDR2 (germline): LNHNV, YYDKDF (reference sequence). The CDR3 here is CATSRAKGTALLQETQYF. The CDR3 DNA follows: TGTGCCACCAGCAGAGCGAAGGGGACAGCGCTCCTTCAAGAGACCCAGTACTTC.

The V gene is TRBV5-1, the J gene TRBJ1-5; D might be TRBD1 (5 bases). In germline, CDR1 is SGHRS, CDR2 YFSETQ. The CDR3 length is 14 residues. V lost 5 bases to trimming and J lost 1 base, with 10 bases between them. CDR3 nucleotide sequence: TGCGCCAGCAGGCCAGACAGCAGCAATCAGCCCCAGCATTTT. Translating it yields CASRPDSSNQPQHF.

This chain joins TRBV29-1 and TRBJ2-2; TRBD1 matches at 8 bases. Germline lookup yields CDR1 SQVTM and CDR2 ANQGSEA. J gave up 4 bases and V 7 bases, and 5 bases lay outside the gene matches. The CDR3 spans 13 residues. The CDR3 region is CSAGQGATGELFF. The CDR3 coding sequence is TGCAGCGCCGGACAGGGCGCCACCGGGGAGCTGTTTTTT.

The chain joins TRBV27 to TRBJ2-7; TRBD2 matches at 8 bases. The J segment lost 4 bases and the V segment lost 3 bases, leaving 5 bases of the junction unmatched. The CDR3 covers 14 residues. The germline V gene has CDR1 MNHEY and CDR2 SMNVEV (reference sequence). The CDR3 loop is CASSFEAGGYEQYF. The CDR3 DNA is TGTGCCAGCAGTTTTGAGGCGGGAGGTTACGAGCAGTACTTC.